This T cell receptor beta chain originates from a study of T cell repertoires in cytomegalovirus infection. Study background: Indications came from public TCR beta signatures; they pointed to CMV infection and to a matching HLA type.

This clonotype was found many times. Antigen: not known. Study-wide results and caveats: Individuals carrying CMV plus the relevant HLA were identified by cumulative frequency of public TCR beta families. HLA-C-restricted CMV-specific TCR beta clonotypes were dominant in the ex vivo response.

This CDR3 region has 13 residues. Germline CDR1 and CDR2: MNHEY and SMNVEV (reference sequence). Trimming took 6 bases from V and 4 from J, leaving 12 bases between them. MiXCR was run by TCRdb on the reads, yielding one entry per CDR3 protein. The data hold hundreds of thousands of distinct CDR3 sequences, with approximately 32% observed a single time. The receptor was isolated from a human donor in good health (CMV status not recorded). Some clones in this sample may be carry-over from other donors' samples. The input for sequencing was cultured CD8+ T cells from PBMCs, taken from culture after CMV antigen stimulation. This rearrangement joins TRBV27 to TRBJ1-2; a weak D match, TRBD1 (5 bases). The CDR3 sequence: CASSLSTGYGYTF. Written as DNA, the CDR3 is TGTGCCAGCAGCTTAAGTACAGGCTATGGCTACACCTTC.